This TCR beta chain was sequenced for a study of OX40 agonist ivuxolimab in advanced cancers. Study-wide background: With ivuxolimab, an agonistic anti-OX40 (CD134) antibody, patients were treated. Antecedent anti-PD-1, anti-PD-L1 or anti-CTLA-4 therapy was permissible, with around 40% having received some. Study-wide points: Low normalized T-cell clonal expansion was also seen in some nonresponders.

Concerning this clone: Its target is not known.

The repertoire was sequenced with immunoSEQ multiplex PCR; TCRdb's copy has only in-frame clones and lacks some. Here the sample spans some 76,000 clones, roughly 84% being singletons. Blood draws occurred at baseline, cycle 4 day 1, and cycle 7 day 1. This TCR derives from an adult with an advanced solid tumor such as melanoma, head and neck, liver or kidney cancer. Sequenced material: CD4+ or CD8+ T cells sorted from blood, taken in a trial of the OX40 agonist ivuxolimab.

CDR3 loop: CAISPGGTEAFF. DNA of the CDR3: TGTGCCATCAGCCCGGGCGGGACTGAAGCTTTCTTT. This sequence joins TRBV10-3 and TRBJ1-1; no firm D call. Trimming stripped 6 bases from V and 5 bases from J, with 10 bases between. The CDR3 has 12 amino acids. Germline loops: CDR1 ENHRY, CDR2 SYGVKD.